This TCR beta chain was identified during a study of blood T cell repertoires in COVID-19. Produced via immunoSEQ multiplex PCR; TCRdb's table is partial and in-frame only. The sample lists approximately 90,000 clones; 70% to 80% were seen once. The CDR3 loop spans 16 amino acids. The germline V and J ends were trimmed by 0 bases and 3 bases, with 12 bases remaining between them. Germline loops: CDR1 MNHEY, CDR2 SVGEGT. This clone was picked up one time. Sequenced material: peripheral blood. This chain uses TRBV6-2 or TRBV6-3 with TRBJ1-5; unclear D gene. This TCR derives from a human donor in a cohort sampled during active COVID-19. The CDR3 is CASSYSKLGHNQPQHF. The CDR3 DNA sequence: TGTGCCAGCAGTTACTCTAAGCTTGGGCACAATCAGCCCCAGCATTTT.